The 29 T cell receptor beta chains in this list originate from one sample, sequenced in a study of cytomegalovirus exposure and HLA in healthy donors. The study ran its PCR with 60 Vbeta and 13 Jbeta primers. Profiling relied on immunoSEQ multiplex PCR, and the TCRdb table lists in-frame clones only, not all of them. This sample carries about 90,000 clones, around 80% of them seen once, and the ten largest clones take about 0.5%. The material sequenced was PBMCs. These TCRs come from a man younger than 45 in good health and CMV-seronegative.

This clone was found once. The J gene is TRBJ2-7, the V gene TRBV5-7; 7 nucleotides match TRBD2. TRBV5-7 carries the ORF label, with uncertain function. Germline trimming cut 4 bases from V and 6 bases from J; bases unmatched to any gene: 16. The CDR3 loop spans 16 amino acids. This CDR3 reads CASSRQLLLGEGEQYV. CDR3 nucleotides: TGTGCCAGCAGCCGCCAATTACTACTGGGGGAGGGCGAGCAGTACGTC.

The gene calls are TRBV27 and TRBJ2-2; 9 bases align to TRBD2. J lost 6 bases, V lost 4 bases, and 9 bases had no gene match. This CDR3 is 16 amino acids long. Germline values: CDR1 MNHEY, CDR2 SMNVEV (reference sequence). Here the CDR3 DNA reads TGTGCCAGCAGTTCCCTGGCTAGCGGGAAGGCCGGGGAGCTGTTTTTT. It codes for CASSSLASGKAGELFF.

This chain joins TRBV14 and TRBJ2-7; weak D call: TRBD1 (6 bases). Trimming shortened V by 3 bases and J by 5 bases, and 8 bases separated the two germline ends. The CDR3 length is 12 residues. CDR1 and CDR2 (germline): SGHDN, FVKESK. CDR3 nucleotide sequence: TGTGCCAGCAGCCAGTCAGGGGACGAGCAGTACGTC. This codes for CASSQSGDEQYV.

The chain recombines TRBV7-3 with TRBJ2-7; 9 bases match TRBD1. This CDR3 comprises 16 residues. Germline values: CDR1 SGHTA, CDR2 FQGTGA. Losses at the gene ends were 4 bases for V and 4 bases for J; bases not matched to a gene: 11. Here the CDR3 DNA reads TGTGCCAGCAGCTACCAACCCGGGACAGGGTTATACGAGCAGTACTTC. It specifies CASSYQPGTGLYEQYF.

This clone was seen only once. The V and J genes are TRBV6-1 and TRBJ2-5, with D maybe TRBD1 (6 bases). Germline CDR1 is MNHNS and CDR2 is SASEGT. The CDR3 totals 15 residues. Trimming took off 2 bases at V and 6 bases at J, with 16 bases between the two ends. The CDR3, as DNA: TGTGCCAGCAGTGAAAGTGGGCAGGGGCTCAAGACCCAGTACTTC. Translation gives CASSESGQGLKTQYF.

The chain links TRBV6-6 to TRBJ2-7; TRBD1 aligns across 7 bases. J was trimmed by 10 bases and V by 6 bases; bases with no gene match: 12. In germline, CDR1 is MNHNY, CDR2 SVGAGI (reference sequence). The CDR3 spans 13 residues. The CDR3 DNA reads TGTGCCAGCAGATCCGGGACAGCCAACTCTCAGTACGTC. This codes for CASRSGTANSQYV.

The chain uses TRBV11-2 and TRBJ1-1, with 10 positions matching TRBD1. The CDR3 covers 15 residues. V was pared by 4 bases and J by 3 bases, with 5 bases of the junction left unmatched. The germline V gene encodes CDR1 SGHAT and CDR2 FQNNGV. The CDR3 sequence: CASSSVTGGYTEAFF. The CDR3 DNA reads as TGTGCCAGCAGCTCGGTGACAGGGGGCTACACTGAAGCTTTCTTT.

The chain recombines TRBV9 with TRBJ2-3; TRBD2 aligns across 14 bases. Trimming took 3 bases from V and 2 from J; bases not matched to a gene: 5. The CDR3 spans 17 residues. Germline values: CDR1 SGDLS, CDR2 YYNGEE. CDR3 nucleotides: TGTGCCAGCAGCGATCGACTAGCGGGGGGGATCACAGATACGCAGTATTTT. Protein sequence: CASSDRLAGGITDTQYF.

The CDR3 DNA follows: TGTGCCAGCAGCCTGGACAGGGCGGGAGGCACAGATACGCAGTATTTT. It translates to CASSLDRAGGTDTQYF. The rearrangement links TRBV5-5 to TRBJ2-3; tentative D call: TRBD1 (8 bases). The CDR3 length is 16 residues. V dropped 4 bases and J dropped 1 base, with 16 bases sitting between them. CDR1 and CDR2 (germline): SGHKS, YYEKEE (reference sequence).

The CDR3 DNA follows: TGTGCCAGCAGCTTACCATCACAAACAGGGAACACTGAAGCTTTCTTT. It codes for CASSLPSQTGNTEAFF. The chain carries TRBV7-9 and TRBJ1-1, with D possibly being TRBD1 (5 bases). Germline V CDR1 and CDR2: SEHNR, FQNEAQ (reference sequence). The V end lost 2 bases, the J end lost 1 base, and 14 bases lay between the germline ends. CDR3 size: 16 residues.

The chain's CDR3 is CASSPEGRGEQFF. The DNA of the CDR3 is TGCGCCAGCAGCCCCGAAGGTCGGGGTGAGCAGTTCTTC. This rearrangement joins TRBV5-1 to TRBJ2-1; D may be TRBD2 (5 bases). Trimming pared 4 bases from V and 9 bases from J, leaving 14 bases between. The CDR3 sequence is 13 residues long. CDR1 and CDR2 (germline): SGHRS, YFSETQ.

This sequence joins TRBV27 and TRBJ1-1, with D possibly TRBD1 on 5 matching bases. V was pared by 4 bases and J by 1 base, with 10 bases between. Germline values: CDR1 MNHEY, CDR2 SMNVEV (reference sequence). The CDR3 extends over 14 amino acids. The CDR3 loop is CASSSRDSNTEAFF. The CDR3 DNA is TGTGCCAGCAGTTCAAGGGACTCGAACACTGAAGCTTTCTTT.

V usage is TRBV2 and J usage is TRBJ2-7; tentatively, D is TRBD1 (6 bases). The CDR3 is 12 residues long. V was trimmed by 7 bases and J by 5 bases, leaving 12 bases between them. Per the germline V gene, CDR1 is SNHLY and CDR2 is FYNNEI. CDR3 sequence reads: CASTPGTNEQYF. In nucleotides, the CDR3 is TGTGCCAGCACACCGGGGACAAACGAGCAGTACTTC.

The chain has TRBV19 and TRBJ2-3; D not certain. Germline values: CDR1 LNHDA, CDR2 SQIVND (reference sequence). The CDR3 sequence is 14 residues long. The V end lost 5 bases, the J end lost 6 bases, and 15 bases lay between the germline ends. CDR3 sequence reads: CASSPPFPRDTQYF. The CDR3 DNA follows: TGTGCCAGTAGTCCCCCATTTCCTCGGGATACGCAGTATTTT.

CDR3 sequence: CASSRGLAGQETQYF. The CDR3 DNA is TGTGCCAGCAGCAGGGGACTAGCGGGGCAAGAGACCCAGTACTTC. V gene TRBV5-4 combines with J gene TRBJ2-5, with 13 bases aligning to TRBD2. The CDR3 is 15 amino acids. Germline CDR1 SGHNT, CDR2 YYREEE (reference sequence). With 4 bases clipped from V and 2 bases from J, the junction kept 2 bases outside the gene matches.

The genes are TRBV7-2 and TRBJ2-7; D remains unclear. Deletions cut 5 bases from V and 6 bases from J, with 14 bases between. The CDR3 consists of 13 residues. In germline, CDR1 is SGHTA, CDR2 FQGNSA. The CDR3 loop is CASSPPGQAEQYF. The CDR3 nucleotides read TGTGCCAGCAGCCCGCCTGGGCAAGCCGAGCAGTACTTC.

The CDR3 region is CASSLFGGQPQHF. As DNA, the CDR3 is TGCGCCAGCAGCTTGTTCGGGGGTCAGCCCCAGCATTTT. This sequence joins TRBV5-1 and TRBJ1-5, with a tentative D call TRBD1 (5 bases). The CDR3 has 13 residues. Per the germline V gene, CDR1 is SGHRS and CDR2 is YFSETQ. V was trimmed by 1 base and J by 6 bases, leaving 8 bases between them.

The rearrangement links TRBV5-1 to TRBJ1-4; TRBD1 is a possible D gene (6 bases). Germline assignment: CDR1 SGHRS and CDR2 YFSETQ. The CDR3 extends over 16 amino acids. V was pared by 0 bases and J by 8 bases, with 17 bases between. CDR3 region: CASSLGGQGSQEKLFF. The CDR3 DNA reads TGCGCCAGCAGCTTGGGGGGGCAGGGTTCTCAAGAAAAACTGTTTTTT.

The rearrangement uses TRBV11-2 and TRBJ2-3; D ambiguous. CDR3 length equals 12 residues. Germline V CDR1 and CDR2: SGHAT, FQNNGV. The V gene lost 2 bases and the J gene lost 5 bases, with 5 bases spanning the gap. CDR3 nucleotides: TGTGCCAGCAGCTTATTTCGAGATACGCAGTATTTT. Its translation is CASSLFRDTQYF.

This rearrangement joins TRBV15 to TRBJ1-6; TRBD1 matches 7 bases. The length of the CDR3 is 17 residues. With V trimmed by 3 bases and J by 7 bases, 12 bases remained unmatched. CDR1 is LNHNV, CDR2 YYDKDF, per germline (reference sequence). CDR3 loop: CATSSTTTGNSNSPLHF. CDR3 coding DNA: TGTGCCACCAGCAGTACAACGACAGGGAATTCCAATTCACCCCTCCACTTT.

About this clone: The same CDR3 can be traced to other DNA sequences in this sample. CDR3 in DNA: TGTGCCAGCAGCTTGGCGGGGGGGGCGGAGACCCAGTACTTC. It is translated as CASSLAGGAETQYF. The chain employs TRBV5-4 and TRBJ2-5; 8 bases align to TRBD2. Unmatched junction bases numbered 3, after V lost 0 bases and J lost 5 bases. Germline V gene data show CDR1 as SGHNT and CDR2 as YYREEE (reference sequence). The CDR3 consists of 14 residues.

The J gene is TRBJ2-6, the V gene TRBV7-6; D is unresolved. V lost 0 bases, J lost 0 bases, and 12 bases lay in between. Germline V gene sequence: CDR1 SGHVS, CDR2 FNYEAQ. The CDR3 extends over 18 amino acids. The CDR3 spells CASSLAQTRLSGANVLTF. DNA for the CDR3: TGTGCCAGCAGCTTAGCCCAAACCAGACTCTCTGGGGCCAACGTCCTGACTTTC.

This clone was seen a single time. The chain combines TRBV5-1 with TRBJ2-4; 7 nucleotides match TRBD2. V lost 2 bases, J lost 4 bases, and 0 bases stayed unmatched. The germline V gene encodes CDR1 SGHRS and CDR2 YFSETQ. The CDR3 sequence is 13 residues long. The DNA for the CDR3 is TGCGCCAGCAGCTTCGGGGGGAAAAACATTCAGTACTTC. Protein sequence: CASSFGGKNIQYF.

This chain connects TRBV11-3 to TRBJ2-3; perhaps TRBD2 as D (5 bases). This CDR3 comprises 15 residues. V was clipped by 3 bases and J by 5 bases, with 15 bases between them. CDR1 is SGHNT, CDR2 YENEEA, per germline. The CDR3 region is CASSFISTGIDTQYF. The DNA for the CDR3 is TGTGCCAGCAGCTTTATTAGTACGGGGATAGATACGCAGTATTTT.

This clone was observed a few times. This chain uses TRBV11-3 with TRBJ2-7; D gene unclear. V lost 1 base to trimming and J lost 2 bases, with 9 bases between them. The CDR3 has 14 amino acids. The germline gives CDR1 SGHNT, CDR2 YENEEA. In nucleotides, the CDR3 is TGTGCCAGCAGCTTAGGTCGCGGAGCCTACGAGCAGTACGTC. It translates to CASSLGRGAYEQYV.

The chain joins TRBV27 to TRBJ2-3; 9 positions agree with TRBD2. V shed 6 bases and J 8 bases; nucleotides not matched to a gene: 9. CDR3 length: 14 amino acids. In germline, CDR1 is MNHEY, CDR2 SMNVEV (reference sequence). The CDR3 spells CASSSAGGFGTQYF. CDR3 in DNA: TGTGCCAGCAGCTCGGCGGGAGGGTTCGGTACGCAGTATTTT.

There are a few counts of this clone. The CDR3 sequence is CASSLAGTGHQPQHF. CDR3 coding DNA: TGTGCCAGCAGCTTAGCGGGCACAGGGCATCAGCCCCAGCATTTT. The gene calls are TRBV7-2 and TRBJ1-5; tentatively, D is TRBD1 (6 bases). CDR1 is SGHTA and CDR2 is FQGNSA in the germline V gene. The CDR3 is 15 amino acids. Trimming removed 0 bases at V and 5 bases at J, with 11 bases between.

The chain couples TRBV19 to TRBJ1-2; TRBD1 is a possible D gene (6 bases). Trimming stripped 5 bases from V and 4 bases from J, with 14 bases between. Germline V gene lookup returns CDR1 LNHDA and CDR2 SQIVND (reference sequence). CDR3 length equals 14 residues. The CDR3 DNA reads TGTGCCAGTAGTTCCTGGACAGTTATCTATGGCTACACCTTC. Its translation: CASSSWTVIYGYTF.

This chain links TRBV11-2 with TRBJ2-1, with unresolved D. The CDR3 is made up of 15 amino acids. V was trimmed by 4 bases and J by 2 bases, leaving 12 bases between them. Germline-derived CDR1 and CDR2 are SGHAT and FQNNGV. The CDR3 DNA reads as TGTGCCAGCAGCTCATACTATAGCCCCTACAATGAGCAGTTCTTC. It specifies CASSSYYSPYNEQFF.